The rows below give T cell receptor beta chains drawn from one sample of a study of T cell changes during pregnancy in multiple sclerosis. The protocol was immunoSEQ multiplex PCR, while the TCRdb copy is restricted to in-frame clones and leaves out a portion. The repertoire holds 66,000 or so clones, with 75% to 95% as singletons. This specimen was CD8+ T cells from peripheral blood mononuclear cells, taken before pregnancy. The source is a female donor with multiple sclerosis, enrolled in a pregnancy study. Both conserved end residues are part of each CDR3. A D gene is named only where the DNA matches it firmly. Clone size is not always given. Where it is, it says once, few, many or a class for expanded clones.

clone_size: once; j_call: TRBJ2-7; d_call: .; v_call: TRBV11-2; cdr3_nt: TGTGCCAGCAGCCGCCGGGACACCTACTACGAGCAGTACTTC; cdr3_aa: CASSRRDTYYEQYF
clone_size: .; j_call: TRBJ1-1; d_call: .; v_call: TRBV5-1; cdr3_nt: TGCGCCAGCAGCTTGTCAGGGATGAACACTGAAGCTTTCTTT; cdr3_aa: CASSLSGMNTEAFF
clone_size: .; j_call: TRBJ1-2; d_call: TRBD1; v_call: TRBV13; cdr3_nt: TGTGCCAGCACCCGACCGGGACAGGGGGCTTCGGGAGGCTACACCTTC; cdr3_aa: CASTRPGQGASGGYTF
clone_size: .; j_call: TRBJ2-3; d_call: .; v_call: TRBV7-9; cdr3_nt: TGTGCCAGCAGCTTGAGGCTAGAGGGCACAGATACGCAGTATTTT; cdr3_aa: CASSLRLEGTDTQYF
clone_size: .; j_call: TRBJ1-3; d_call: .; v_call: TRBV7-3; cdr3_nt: TGTGCCAGCAGCCCCGGGGACACTACTCGAAACACCATATATTTT; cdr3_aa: CASSPGDTTRNTIYF
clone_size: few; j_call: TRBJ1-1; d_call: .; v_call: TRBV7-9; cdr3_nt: TGTGCCAGCAGCCCGCGCTCGACCGGGGGCACTGAAGCTTTCTTT; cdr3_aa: CASSPRSTGGTEAFF
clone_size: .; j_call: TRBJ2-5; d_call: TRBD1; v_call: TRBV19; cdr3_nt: TGTGCCAGTAGTATGCCTACAGGGGAGTGGGAGACCCAGTACTTC; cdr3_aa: CASSMPTGEWETQYF
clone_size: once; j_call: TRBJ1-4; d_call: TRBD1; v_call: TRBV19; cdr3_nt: TGTGCCAGTAGGGATGGACAGGGCGGTAGTGAAAAACTGTTTTTT; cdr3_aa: CASRDGQGGSEKLFF
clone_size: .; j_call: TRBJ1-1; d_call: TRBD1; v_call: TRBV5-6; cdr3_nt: TGTGCCAGCAGCTCGGGACAGGGGGCTGGAGCTTTCTTT; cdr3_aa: CASSSGQGAGAFF
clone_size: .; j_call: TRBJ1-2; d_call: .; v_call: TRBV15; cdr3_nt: TGTGCCACCAGACCCGACAGGCTCAACTATGGCTACACCTTC; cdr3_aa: CATRPDRLNYGYTF
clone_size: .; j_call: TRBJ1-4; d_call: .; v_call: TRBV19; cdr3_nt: TGTGCCAGTATGGGCCTTAAATCGAATGAAAAACTGTTTTTT; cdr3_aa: CASMGLKSNEKLFF
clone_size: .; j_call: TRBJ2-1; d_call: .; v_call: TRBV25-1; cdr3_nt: TGTGCCAGCAGTGAATACCCTAATGAGCAGTTCTTC; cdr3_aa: CASSEYPNEQFF
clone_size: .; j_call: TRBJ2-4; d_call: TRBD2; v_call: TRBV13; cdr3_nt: TGTGCCAGCAGCTCGATAGCGGGGGTCGCCAAAAACATTCAGTACTTC; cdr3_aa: CASSSIAGVAKNIQYF
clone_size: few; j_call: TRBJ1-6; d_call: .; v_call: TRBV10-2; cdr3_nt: TGCGCCAGCAGTGAAACAGGGAATTCACCCCTCCACTTT; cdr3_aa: CASSETGNSPLHF
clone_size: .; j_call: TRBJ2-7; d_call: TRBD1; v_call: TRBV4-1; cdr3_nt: TGCGCCAGCAGCCCGGGGTGGACAGGTTCCTCCTACGAGCAGTACTTC; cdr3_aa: CASSPGWTGSSYEQYF
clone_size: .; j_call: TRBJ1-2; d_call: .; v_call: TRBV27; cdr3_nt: TGTGCCAGCAGTTTCCTCCCTCCTTCCGACAGTAACTATGGCTACACCTTC; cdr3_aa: CASSFLPPSDSNYGYTF
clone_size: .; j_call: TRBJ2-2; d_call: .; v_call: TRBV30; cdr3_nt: TGTGCCTGGAGTGAAAGGGGAGGTGGGGCCGGGGAGCTGTTTTTT; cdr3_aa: CAWSERGGGAGELFF
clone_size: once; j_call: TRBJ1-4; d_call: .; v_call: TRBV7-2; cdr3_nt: TGTGCCAGCAGCTTCCGCGCAAGCGGAGAAAAACTGTTTTTT; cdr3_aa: CASSFRASGEKLFF
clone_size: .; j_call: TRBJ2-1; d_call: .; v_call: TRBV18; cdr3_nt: TGTGCCAGCTCACCCTATGAGACAGATACCTACAATGAGCAGTTCTTC; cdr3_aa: CASSPYETDTYNEQFF
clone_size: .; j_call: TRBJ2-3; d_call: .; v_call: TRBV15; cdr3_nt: TGTGCCACCAGCAGAGTTACAGGAAGCACAGATACGCAGTATTTT; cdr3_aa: CATSRVTGSTDTQYF
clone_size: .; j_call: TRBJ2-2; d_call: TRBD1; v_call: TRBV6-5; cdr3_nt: TGTGCCAGCGAACTGTCAGGGGGCACCGGGGAGCTGTTTTTT; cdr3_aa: CASELSGGTGELFF
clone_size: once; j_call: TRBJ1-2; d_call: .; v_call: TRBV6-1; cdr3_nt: TGTGCCAGCAGCGGGGGAAGGGGGAGGGATGGCTACACCTTC; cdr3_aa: CASSGGRGRDGYTF
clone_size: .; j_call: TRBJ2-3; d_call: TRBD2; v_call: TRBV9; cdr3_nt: TGTGCCAGCAGCGTAGTTAGCGGGGGCACAGATACGCAGTATTTT; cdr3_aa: CASSVVSGGTDTQYF
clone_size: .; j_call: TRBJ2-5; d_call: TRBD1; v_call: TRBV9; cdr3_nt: TGTGCCAGCAGCCAACTGACAGGGGGGGGAGAGACCCAGTACTTC; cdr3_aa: CASSQLTGGGETQYF
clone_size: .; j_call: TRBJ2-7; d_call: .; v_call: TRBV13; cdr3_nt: TGTGCCAGCAGCGACAGAACAGGGTCATGGGGGGGATACGAGCAGTACTTC; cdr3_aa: CASSDRTGSWGGYEQYF
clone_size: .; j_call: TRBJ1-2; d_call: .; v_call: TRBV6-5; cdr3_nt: TGTGCCAGCAGTTATGCGGCAGGGCATGGCTACACCTTC; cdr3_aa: CASSYAAGHGYTF
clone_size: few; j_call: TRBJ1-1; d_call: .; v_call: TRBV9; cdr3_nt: TGTGCCAGCAGCCAGGGAAGTAACACTGAAGCTTTCTTT; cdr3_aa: CASSQGSNTEAFF